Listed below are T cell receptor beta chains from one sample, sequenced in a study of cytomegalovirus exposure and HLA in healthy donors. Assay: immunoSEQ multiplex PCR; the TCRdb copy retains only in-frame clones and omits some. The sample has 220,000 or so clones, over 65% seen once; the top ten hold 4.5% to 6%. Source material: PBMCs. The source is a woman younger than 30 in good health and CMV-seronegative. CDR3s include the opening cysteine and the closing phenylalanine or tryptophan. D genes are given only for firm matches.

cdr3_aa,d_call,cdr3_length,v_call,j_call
CASSERGLTGGRYEQYF,TRBD1,17,TRBV2,TRBJ2-7
CASSLMGGSWSGNTIYF,.,17,TRBV4-1,TRBJ1-3
CASSYKAPRDEQYF,.,14,TRBV6-5,TRBJ2-7
CASQGYTEAFF,.,11,TRBV6-5,TRBJ1-1
CASSYRTQPQHF,.,12,TRBV28,TRBJ1-5
CASNGLAGGMTDTQYF,TRBD2,16,TRBV5-1,TRBJ2-3
CASRGSRAPYEQYF,.,14,TRBV7-2,TRBJ2-7
CASRAGTGDHF,TRBD1,11,TRBV2,TRBJ1-6
CASSARTGGVYGYTF,TRBD1,15,TRBV6-1,TRBJ1-2
CASSLRARGLKTQYF,TRBD1,15,TRBV28,TRBJ2-5
CAISESTGEGYTF,TRBD1,13,TRBV10-3,TRBJ1-2
CASSYGQGNEKLFF,.,14,TRBV6-6,TRBJ1-4
CASRKNGGGRELFF,.,14,TRBV2,TRBJ2-2
CASSFATGGGEAFF,TRBD1,14,TRBV6-5,TRBJ1-1